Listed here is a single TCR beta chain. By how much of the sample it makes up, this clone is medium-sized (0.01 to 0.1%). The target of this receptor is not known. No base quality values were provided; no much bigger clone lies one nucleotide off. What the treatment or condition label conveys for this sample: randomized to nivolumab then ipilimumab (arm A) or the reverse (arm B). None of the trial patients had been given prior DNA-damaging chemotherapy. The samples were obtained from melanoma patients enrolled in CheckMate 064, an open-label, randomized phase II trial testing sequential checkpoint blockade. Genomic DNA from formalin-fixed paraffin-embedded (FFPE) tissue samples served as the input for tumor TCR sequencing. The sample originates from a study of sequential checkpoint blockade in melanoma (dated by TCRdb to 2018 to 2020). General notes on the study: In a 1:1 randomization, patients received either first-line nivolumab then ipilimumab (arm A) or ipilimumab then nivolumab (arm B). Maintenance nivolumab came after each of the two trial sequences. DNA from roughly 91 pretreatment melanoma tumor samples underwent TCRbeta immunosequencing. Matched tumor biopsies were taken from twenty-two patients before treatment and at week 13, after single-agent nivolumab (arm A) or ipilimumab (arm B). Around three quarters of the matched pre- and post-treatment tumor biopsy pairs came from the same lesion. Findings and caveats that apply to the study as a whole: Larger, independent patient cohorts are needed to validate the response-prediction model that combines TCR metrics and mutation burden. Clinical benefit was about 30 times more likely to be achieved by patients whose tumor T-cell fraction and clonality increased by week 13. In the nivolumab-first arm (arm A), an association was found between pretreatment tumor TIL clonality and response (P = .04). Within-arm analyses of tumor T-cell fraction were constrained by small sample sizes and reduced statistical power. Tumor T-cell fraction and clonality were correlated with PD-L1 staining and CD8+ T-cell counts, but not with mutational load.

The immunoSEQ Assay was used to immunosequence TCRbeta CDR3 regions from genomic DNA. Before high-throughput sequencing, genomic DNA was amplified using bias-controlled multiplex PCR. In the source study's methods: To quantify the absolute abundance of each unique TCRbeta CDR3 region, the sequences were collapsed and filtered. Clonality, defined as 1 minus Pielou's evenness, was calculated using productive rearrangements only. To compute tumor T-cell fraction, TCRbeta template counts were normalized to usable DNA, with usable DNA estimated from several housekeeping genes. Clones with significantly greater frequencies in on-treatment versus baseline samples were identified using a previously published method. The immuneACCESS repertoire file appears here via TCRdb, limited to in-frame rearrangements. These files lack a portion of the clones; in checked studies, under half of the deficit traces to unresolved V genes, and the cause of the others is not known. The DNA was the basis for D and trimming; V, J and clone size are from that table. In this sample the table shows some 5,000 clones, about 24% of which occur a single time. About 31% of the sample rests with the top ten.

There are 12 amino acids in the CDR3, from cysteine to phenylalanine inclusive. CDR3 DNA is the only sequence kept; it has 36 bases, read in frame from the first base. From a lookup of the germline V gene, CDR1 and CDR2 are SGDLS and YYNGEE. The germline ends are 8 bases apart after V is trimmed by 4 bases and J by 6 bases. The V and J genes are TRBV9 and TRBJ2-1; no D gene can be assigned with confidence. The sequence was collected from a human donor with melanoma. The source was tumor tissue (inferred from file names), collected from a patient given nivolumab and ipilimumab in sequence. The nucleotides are TGTGCCAGCAGCCCTGAAGGCAATGAGCAGTTCTTC. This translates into CASSPEGNEQFF.